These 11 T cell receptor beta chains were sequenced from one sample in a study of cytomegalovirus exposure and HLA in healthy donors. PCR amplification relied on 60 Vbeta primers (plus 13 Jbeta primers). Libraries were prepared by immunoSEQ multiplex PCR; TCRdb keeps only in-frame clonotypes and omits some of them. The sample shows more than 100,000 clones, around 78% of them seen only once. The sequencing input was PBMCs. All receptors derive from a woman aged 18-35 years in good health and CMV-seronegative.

The CDR3 loop reads CASSQGEGEEEKLFF. The CDR3 DNA reads TGTGCCAGCAGCCAAGGGGAGGGTGAGGAAGAAAAACTGTTTTTT. This rearrangement joins TRBV4-2 to TRBJ1-4; D ambiguous. CDR1 is LGHNA, CDR2 YNFKEQ, per germline. V lost 1 base and J lost 8, with 14 bases in between. The CDR3 runs to 15 residues.

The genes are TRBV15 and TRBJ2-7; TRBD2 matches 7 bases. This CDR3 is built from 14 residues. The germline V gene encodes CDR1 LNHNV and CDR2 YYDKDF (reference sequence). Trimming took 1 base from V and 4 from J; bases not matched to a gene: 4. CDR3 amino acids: CATSRGDYLYEQYF. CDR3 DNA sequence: TGTGCCACCAGCAGAGGGGACTACCTTTACGAGCAGTACTTC.

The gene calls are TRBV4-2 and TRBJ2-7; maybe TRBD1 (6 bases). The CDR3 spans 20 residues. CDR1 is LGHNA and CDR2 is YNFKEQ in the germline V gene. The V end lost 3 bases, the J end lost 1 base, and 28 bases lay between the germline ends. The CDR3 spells CASSQHYPYLPPGQSYEQYF. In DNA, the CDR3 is TGTGCCAGCAGCCAGCATTACCCGTACTTACCACCGGGACAATCCTACGAGCAGTACTTC.

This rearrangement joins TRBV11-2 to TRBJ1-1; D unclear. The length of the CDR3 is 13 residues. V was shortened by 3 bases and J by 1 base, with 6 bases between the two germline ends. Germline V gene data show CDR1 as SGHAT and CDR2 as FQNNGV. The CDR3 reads CASSFSENTEAFF. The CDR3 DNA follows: TGTGCCAGCAGCTTTTCAGAGAACACTGAAGCTTTCTTT. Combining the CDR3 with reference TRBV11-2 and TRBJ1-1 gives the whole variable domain EAGVAQSPRYKIIEKRQSVAFWCNPISGHATLYWYQQILGQGPKLLIQFQNNGVVDDSQLPKDRFSAERLKGVDSTLKIQPAKLEDSAVYLCASSFSENTEAFFGQGTRLTVV.

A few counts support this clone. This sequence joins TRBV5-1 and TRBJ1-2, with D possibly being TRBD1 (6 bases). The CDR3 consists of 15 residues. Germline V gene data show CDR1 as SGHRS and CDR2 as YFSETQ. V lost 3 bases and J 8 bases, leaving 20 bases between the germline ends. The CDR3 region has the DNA TGCGCCAGCAGCTCAACGCTAGGACAGCTGCGGGGCTACACCTTC. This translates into CASSSTLGQLRGYTF.

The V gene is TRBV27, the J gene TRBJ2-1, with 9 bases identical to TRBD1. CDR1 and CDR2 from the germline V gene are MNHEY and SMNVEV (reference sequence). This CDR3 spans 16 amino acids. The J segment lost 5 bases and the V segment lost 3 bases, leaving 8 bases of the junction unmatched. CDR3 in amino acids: CASSFVTGGNNNEQFF. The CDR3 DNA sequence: TGTGCCAGCAGTTTCGTCACAGGGGGCAATAACAATGAGCAGTTCTTC.

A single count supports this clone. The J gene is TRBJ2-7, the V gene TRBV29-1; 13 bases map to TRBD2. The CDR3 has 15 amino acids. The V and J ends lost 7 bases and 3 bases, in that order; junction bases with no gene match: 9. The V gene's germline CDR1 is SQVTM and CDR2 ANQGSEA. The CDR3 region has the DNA TGCAGCGCCATACGGACTAGCGGGGGTTTCTACGAGCAGTACTTC. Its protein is CSAIRTSGGFYEQYF.

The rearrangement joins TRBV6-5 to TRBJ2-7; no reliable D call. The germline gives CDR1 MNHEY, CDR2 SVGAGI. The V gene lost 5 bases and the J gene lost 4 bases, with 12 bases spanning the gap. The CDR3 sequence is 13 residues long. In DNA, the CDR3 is TGTGCCAGCAGTCGCGATGCCTCATACGAGCAGTACTTC. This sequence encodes CASSRDASYEQYF.

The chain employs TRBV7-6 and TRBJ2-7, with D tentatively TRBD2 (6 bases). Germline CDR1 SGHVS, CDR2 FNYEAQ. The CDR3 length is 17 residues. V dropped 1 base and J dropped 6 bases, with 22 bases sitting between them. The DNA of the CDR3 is TGTGCCAGCAGCTTAGGATCCCCCGCGGGAAACCGTGGCGAGCAGTACTTC. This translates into CASSLGSPAGNRGEQYF.

The CDR3 region is CASSVSRQETQYF. CDR3 DNA: TGTGCCAGCAGTGTTAGTCGGCAAGAGACCCAGTACTTC. V gene TRBV2 combines with J gene TRBJ2-5, with D unclear. CDR1 SNHLY and CDR2 FYNNEI come from the germline V gene. The CDR3 spans 13 residues. Trimming took off 4 bases at V and 2 bases at J, with 8 bases between the two ends.

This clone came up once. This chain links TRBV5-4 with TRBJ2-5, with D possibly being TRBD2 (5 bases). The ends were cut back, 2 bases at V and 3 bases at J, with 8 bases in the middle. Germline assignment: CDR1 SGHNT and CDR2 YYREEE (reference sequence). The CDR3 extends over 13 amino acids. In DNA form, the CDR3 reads TGTGCCAGCAGCTTTTTGGGAGAAGAGACCCAGTACTTC. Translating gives CASSFLGEETQYF.